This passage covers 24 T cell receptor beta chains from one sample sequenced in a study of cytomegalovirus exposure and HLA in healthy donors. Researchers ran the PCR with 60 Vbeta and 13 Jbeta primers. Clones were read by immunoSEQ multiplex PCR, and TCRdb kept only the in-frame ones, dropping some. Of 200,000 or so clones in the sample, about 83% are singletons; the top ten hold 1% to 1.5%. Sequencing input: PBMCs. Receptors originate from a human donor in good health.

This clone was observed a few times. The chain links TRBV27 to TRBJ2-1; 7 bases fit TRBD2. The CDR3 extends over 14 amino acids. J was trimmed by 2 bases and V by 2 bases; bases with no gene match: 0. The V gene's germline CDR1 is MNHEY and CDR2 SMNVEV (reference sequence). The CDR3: CASSLGTTYNEQFF. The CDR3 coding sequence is TGTGCCAGCAGTTTAGGGACTACCTACAATGAGCAGTTCTTC.

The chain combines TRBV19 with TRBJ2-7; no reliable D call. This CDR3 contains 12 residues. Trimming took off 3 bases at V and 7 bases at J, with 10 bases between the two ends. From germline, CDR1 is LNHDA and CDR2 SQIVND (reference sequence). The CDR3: CASSIPGTEQYF. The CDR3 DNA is TGTGCCAGTAGTATCCCAGGAACAGAGCAGTACTTC.

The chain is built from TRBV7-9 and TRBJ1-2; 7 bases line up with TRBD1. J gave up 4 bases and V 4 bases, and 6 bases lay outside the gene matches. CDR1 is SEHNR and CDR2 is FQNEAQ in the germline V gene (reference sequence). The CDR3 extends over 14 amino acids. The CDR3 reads CASSSQGGGYGYTF. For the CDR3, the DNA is TGTGCCAGCAGCTCCCAGGGGGGCGGCTATGGCTACACCTTC.

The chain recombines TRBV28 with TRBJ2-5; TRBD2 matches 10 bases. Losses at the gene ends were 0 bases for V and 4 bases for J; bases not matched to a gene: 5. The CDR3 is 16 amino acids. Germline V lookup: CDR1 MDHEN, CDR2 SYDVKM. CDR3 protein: CASSLWGVAGGETQYF. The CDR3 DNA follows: TGTGCCAGCAGTTTATGGGGGGTAGCGGGAGGAGAGACCCAGTACTTC.

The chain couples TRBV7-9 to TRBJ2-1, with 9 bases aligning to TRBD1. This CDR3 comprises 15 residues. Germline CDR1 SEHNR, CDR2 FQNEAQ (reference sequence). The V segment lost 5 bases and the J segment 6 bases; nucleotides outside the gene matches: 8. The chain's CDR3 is CASSVGQGFINEQFF. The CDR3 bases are TGTGCCAGCAGCGTGGGACAGGGATTTATCAATGAGCAGTTCTTC. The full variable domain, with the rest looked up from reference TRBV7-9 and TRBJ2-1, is DTGVSQNPRHKITKRGQNVTFRCDPISEHNRLYWYRQTLGQGPEFLTYFQNEAQLEKSRLLSDRFSAERPKGSFSTLEIQRTEQGDSAMYLCASSVGQGFINEQFFGPGTRLTVL.

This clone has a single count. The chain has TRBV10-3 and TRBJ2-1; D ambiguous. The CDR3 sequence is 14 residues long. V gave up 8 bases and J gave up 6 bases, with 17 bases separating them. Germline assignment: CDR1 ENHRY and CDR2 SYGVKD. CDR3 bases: TGTGCCATCGCTCCCGTAGAACGGGTCAATGAGCAGTTCTTC. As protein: CAIAPVERVNEQFF.

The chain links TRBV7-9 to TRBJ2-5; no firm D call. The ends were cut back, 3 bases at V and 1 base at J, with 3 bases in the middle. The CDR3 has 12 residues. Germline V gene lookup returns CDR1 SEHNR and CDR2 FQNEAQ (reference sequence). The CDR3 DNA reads TGTGCCAGCAGCTTCTCCCAAGAGACCCAGTACTTC. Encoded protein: CASSFSQETQYF.

The CDR3 DNA is TGTGCCAGCAGCTTCAGCGGGACGTCTAGCACAGATACGCAGTATTTT. The encoded protein is CASSFSGTSSTDTQYF. The chain uses TRBV7-9 and TRBJ2-3; the match to TRBD2 covers 7 bases. The junction had 6 bases not matched to a gene; V was cut back by 3 bases and J by 0 bases. In germline, CDR1 is SEHNR, CDR2 FQNEAQ (reference sequence). The CDR3 contains 16 residues.

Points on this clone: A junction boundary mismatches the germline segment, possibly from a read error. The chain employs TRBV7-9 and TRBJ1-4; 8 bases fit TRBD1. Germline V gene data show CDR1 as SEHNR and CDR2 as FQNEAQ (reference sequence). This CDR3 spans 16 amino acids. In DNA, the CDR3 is TGTTCCAGCACCATGGACAGGGCAACAACTAATGAAAAACTGTTTTTT. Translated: CSSTMDRATTNEKLFF.

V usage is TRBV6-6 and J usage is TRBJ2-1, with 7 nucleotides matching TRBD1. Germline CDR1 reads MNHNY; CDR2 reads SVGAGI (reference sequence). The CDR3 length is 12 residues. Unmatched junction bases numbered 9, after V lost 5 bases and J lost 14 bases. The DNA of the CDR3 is TGTGCCAGCAGTCCTAATAGACAGGGCAAGTTCTTC. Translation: CASSPNRQGKFF.

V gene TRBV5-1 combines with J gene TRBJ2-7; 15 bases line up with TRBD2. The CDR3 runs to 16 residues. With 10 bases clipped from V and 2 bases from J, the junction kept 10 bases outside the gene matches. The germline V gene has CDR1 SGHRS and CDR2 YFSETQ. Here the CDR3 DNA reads TGCGCCTCCTCCGGGACTAGCGGGGGGAACACCTACGAGCAGTACTTC. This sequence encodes CASSGTSGGNTYEQYF.

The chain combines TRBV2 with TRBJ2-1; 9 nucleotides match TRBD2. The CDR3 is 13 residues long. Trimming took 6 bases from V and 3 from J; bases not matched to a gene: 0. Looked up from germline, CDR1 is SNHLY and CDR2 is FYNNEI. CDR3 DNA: TGTGCCAGCAGACTAGCGGGCTACAATGAGCAGTTCTTC. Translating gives CASRLAGYNEQFF. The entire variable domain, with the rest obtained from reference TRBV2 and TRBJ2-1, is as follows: EPEVTQTPSHQVTQMGQEVILRCVPISNHLYFYWYRQILGQKVEFLVSFYNNEISEKSEIFDDQFSVERPDGSNFTLKIRSTKLEDSAMYFCASRLAGYNEQFFGPGTRLTVL.

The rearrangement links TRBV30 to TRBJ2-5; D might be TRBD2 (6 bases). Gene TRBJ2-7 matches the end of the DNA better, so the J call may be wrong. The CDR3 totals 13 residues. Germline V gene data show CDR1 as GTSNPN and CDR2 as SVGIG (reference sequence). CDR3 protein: CAWSAGGAYEQYF. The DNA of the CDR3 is TGTGCCTGGTCGGCAGGAGGGGCCTACGAGCAGTACTTC.

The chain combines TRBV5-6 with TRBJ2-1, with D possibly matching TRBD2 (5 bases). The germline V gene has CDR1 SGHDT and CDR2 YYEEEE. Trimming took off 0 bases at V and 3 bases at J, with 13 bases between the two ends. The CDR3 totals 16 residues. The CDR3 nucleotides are TGTGCCAGCAGCTTGGTGCGGAGCGGCCACTACAATGAGCAGTTCTTC. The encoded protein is CASSLVRSGHYNEQFF. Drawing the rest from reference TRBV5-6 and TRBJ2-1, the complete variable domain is DAGVTQSPTHLIKTRGQQVTLRCSPKSGHDTVSWYQQALGQGPQFIFQYYEEEERQRGNFPDRFSGHQFPNYSSELNVNALLLGDSALYLCASSLVRSGHYNEQFFGPGTRLTVL.

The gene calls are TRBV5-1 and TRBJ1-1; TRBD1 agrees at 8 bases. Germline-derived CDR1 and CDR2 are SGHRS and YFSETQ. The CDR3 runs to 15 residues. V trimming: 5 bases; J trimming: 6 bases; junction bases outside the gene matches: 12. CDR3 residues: CASRSGTGLLAEAFF. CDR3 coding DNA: TGCGCCAGCAGGTCCGGGACAGGTTTACTCGCTGAAGCTTTCTTT.

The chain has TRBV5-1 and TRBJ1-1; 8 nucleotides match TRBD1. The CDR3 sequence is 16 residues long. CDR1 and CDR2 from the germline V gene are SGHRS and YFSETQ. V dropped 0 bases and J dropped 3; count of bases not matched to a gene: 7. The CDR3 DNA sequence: TGCGCCAGCAGCTTGGTGCAGGGGGCGTATGACACTGAAGCTTTCTTT. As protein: CASSLVQGAYDTEAFF.

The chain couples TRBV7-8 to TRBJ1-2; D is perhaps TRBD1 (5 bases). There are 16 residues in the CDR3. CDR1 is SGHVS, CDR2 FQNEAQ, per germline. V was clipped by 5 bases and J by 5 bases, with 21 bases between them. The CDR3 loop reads CASSPRAQGELYGYTF. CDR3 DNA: TGTGCCAGCAGCCCGCGTGCCCAAGGGGAACTATATGGCTACACCTTC.

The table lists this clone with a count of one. The chain's CDR3 is CASSLGQGEPQHF. The CDR3 nucleotides are TGCGCCAGCAGCTTGGGTCAAGGGGAGCCCCAGCATTTT. The gene calls are TRBV5-1 and TRBJ1-5, with a tentative D call TRBD1 (5 bases). The CDR3 is 13 amino acids. The germline V gene encodes CDR1 SGHRS and CDR2 YFSETQ. The V and J ends lost 0 bases and 8 bases respectively, with 9 bases between them.

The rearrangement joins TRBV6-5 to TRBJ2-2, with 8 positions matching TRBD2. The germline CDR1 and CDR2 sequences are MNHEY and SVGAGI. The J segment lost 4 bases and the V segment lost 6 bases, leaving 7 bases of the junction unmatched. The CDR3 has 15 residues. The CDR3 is CASSLGLASTGELFF. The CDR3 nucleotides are TGTGCCAGCAGCTTAGGACTAGCTAGCACCGGGGAGCTGTTTTTT.

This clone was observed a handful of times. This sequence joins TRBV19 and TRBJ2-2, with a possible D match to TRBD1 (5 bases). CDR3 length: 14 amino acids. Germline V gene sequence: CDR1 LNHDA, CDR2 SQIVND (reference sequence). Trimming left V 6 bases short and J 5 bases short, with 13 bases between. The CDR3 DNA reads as TGTGCCAGTAGGTCAGGGAAGTATACCGGGGAGCTGTTTTTT. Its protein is CASRSGKYTGELFF.

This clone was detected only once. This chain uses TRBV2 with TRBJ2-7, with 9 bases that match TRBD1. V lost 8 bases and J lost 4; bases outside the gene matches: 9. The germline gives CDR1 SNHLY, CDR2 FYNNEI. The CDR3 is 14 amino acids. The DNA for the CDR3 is TGTGCCAGCCTGACGGGACAGGGTTCGTACGAGCAGTACTTC. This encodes CASLTGQGSYEQYF.

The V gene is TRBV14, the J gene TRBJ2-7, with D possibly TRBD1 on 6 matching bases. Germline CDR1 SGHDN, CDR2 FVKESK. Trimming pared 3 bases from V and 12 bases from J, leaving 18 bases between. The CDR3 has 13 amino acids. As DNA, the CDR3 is TGTGCCAGCAGCCAGCTTGAGGGGGTACGATGGTACTTC. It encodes CASSQLEGVRWYF.

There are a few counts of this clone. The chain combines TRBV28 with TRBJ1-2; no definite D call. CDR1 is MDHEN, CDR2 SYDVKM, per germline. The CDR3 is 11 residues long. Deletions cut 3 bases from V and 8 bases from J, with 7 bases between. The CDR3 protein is CASSLLGGYTF. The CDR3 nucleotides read TGTGCCAGCAGTTTGCTAGGCGGCTACACCTTC.

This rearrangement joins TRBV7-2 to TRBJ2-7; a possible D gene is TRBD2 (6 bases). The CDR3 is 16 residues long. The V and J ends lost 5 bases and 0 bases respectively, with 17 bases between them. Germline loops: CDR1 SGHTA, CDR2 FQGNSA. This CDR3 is CASSPLGWEASYEQYF. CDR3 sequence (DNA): TGTGCCAGCAGCCCCTTGGGTTGGGAGGCCTCCTACGAGCAGTACTTC.